Below, 9 T cell receptor beta chains from the same sample are listed, as sequenced in a study of T cell changes during pregnancy in multiple sclerosis (dated by TCRdb to between 2018 and 2020). The receptor library was made with the immunoSEQ multiplex PCR assay. TCRdb carries this immuneACCESS record with in-frame sequences only. Its versions omit some clonotypes, under half of them owing to an unresolved V gene in the studies checked, with the rest unexplained. This sample gives about 55,000 clones in total; roughly 93% of them show up just once. Together, the top ten hold around 4% of the sample. The sample consisted of CD8+ T cells from peripheral blood mononuclear cells, taken in the second trimester of pregnancy. Receptors originate from a female donor with multiple sclerosis, enrolled in a pregnancy study.

The J gene is TRBJ2-1, the V gene TRBV27, with D hard to call. V was trimmed by 5 bases and J by 5 bases, leaving 7 bases between them. CDR1 MNHEY and CDR2 SMNVEV come from the germline V gene (reference sequence). This CDR3 contains 12 residues. Here the CDR3 DNA reads TGTGCCAGCAGTCTCCCCCACAATGAGCAGTTCTTC. It codes for CASSLPHNEQFF.

This chain uses TRBV4-1 with TRBJ1-5; D is ambiguous. CDR3 length: 14 residues. V lost 1 base to trimming and J lost 7 bases, with 11 bases between them. Germline lookup yields CDR1 MGHRA and CDR2 YSYEKL. The CDR3 nucleotides are TGCGCCAGCAGCCAAGCACACACGGGGCAGCCCCAGCATTTT. Translation: CASSQAHTGQPQHF.

The rearrangement uses TRBV5-1 and TRBJ2-5, with D possibly TRBD1 on 5 matching bases. The last part of the DNA fits TRBJ2-7 better; the J call may be wrong. The CDR3 has 15 amino acids. CDR1 is SGHRS, CDR2 YFSETQ, per germline. The chain's CDR3 is CASSLVTQGLSEQYF. CDR3 in DNA: TGCGCCAGCAGCTTGGTCACTCAGGGTCTGAGCGAGCAGTACTTC.

CDR3 nucleotides: TGTGCCAGCAGCGGTGGGGCGGGGGTCAATGAGCAGTTCTTC. Its protein is CASSGGAGVNEQFF. V gene TRBV7-9 combines with J gene TRBJ2-1; 7 bases align to TRBD2. The germline gives CDR1 SEHNR, CDR2 FQNEAQ (reference sequence). The CDR3 is made up of 14 amino acids. The V gene end was trimmed by 5 bases and the J gene end by 6 bases; junction bases not matched to a gene: 7.

This clone was picked up one time. The J gene is TRBJ2-1, the V gene TRBV19, with D maybe TRBD2 (6 bases). V was cut by 3 bases and J by 2 bases, with 11 bases left in between. Germline V CDR1 and CDR2: LNHDA, SQIVND (reference sequence). The CDR3 consists of 15 residues. In nucleotides, the CDR3 is TGTGCCAGTAGTATCGGGGGAGCCACCTACAATGAGCAGTTCTTC. It codes for CASSIGGATYNEQFF.

V and J are TRBV9 and TRBJ1-1, with 10 bases matching TRBD1. This CDR3 region has 15 residues. V lost 2 bases and J lost 4; bases outside the gene matches: 5. The germline CDR1 and CDR2 sequences are SGDLS and YYNGEE. The chain's CDR3 is CASSVARTGGTEAFF. DNA for the CDR3: TGTGCCAGCAGCGTTGCCCGGACAGGGGGCACTGAAGCTTTCTTT. The complete variable domain, with remaining parts taken from reference TRBV9 and TRBJ1-1, reads DSGVTQTPKHLITATGQRVTLRCSPRSGDLSVYWYQQSLDQGLQFLIQYYNGEERAKGNILERFSAQQFPDLHSELNLSSLELGDSALYFCASSVARTGGTEAFFGQGTRLTVV.

This clone occurred a few times. The chain joins TRBV19 to TRBJ2-7, with 8 bases matching TRBD1. CDR1 and CDR2 from the germline V gene are LNHDA and SQIVND (reference sequence). The CDR3 covers 14 residues. With 3 bases clipped from V and 2 bases from J, the junction kept 3 bases outside the gene matches. The DNA of the CDR3 is TGTGCCAGTAGTATTCGACAGGGGCCCTACGAGCAGTACTTC. It codes for CASSIRQGPYEQYF.

The chain combines TRBV7-9 with TRBJ2-5; D possibly corresponds to TRBD1 (5 bases). This CDR3 contains 15 residues. With 1 base removed from V and 2 bases from J, the gap between germline ends came to 11 bases. The germline gives CDR1 SEHNR, CDR2 FQNEAQ (reference sequence). The CDR3 DNA is TGTGCCAGCAGCTTAGTTTCAGGGCCTCAAGAGACCCAGTACTTC. Its translation is CASSLVSGPQETQYF. The full variable domain, in which reference TRBV7-9 and TRBJ2-5 provide the parts outside the CDR3, is DTGVSQNPRHKITKRGQNVTFRCDPISEHNRLYWYRQTLGQGPEFLTYFQNEAQLEKSRLLSDRFSAERPKGSFSTLEIQRTEQGDSAMYLCASSLVSGPQETQYFGPGTRLLVL.

Only one count was recorded for this clone. This sequence joins TRBV7-8 and TRBJ2-5; D is possibly TRBD1 (5 bases). V was shortened by 1 base and J by 2 bases, with 11 bases between the two germline ends. Germline CDR1 reads SGHVS; CDR2 reads FQNEAQ. The CDR3 is 15 residues long. The CDR3 here is CASSLVGARQETQYF. Written as DNA, the CDR3 is TGTGCCAGCAGCTTAGTTGGGGCAAGGCAAGAGACCCAGTACTTC. The whole variable domain, filled in from reference TRBV7-8 and TRBJ2-5, reads GAGVSQSPRYKVAKRGQDVALRCDPISGHVSLFWYQQALGQGPEFLTYFQNEAQLDKSGLPSDRFFAERPEGSVSTLKIQRTQQEDSAVYLCASSLVGARQETQYFGPGTRLLVL.